Listed below are T cell receptor beta chains from one sample, sequenced in a study of blood T cell repertoires in COVID-19. Method: immunoSEQ multiplex PCR; TCRdb's copy keeps in-frame clones and lacks some. Of 200,000 to 250,000 clones listed, about 94% were seen once; the top ten hold 0.7% to 0.85%. Material for sequencing was peripheral blood. These receptor sequences come from a man aged 55 to 70 with COVID-19, enrolled during active disease. The CDR3 runs from the conserved cysteine through the conserved F or W. The order of the fields is clone size, J gene, V gene, D gene, CDR3 protein, CDR3 DNA. A D gene is named only where the DNA matches it firmly. The size of a clone is reported for some rows only, either as once, few or many, or as a class for expanded clones.

abundance: .
j_gene: TRBJ2-3
v_gene: TRBV9
d_gene: .
CDR3aa: CASSAGGGTDTQYF
CDR3nt: TGTGCCAGCAGCGCCGGAGGGGGCACAGATACGCAGTATTTT

abundance: .
j_gene: TRBJ1-1
v_gene: TRBV7-2
d_gene: .
CDR3aa: CASTAGGSDTEAFF
CDR3nt: TGTGCCAGCACCGCGGGCGGATCGGACACTGAAGCTTTCTTT

abundance: .
j_gene: TRBJ1-6
v_gene: TRBV5-1
d_gene: .
CDR3aa: CASSLNMISSYNSPLHF
CDR3nt: TGCGCCAGCAGCTTGAATATGATCAGCTCCTATAATTCACCCCTCCACTTT

abundance: .
j_gene: TRBJ2-7
v_gene: TRBV6-5
d_gene: TRBD2
CDR3aa: CASSHSSGRTYEQYF
CDR3nt: TGTGCCAGCAGTCACAGTAGCGGGAGAACCTACGAGCAGTACTTC

abundance: .
j_gene: TRBJ2-7
v_gene: TRBV4-3
d_gene: .
CDR3aa: CASSQGLEFPASNYEQYF
CDR3nt: TGCGCCAGCAGCCAAGGGCTGGAGTTTCCCGCATCAAACTACGAGCAGTACTTC

abundance: .
j_gene: TRBJ2-4
v_gene: TRBV7-2
d_gene: TRBD1
CDR3aa: CASSPSTNRGAKNIQYF
CDR3nt: TGTGCCAGCAGCCCGAGTACGAACAGGGGGGCCAAAAACATTCAGTACTTC

abundance: once
j_gene: TRBJ1-1
v_gene: TRBV6-1
d_gene: TRBD1
CDR3aa: CASSEVQGAKAFF
CDR3nt: TGTGCCAGCAGTGAAGTACAGGGGGCGAAAGCTTTCTTT

abundance: .
j_gene: TRBJ2-5
v_gene: TRBV7-2
d_gene: TRBD2
CDR3aa: CASSRDLGGVETQYF
CDR3nt: TGTGCCAGCAGCCGGGACCTTGGGGGGGTTGAGACCCAGTACTTC

abundance: .
j_gene: TRBJ2-7
v_gene: TRBV4-3
d_gene: TRBD2
CDR3aa: CASSQVYSGNYYEQYF
CDR3nt: TGCGCCAGCAGCCAAGTCTATAGCGGGAATTACTACGAGCAGTACTTC

abundance: .
j_gene: TRBJ2-7
v_gene: TRBV19
d_gene: .
CDR3aa: CASSSRTERYYEQYF
CDR3nt: TGTGCCAGTAGTTCAAGGACAGAGCGCTACTACGAGCAGTACTTC

abundance: .
j_gene: TRBJ2-1
v_gene: TRBV28
d_gene: .
CDR3aa: CASSRQAFANEQFF
CDR3nt: TGTGCCAGCAGCCGACAGGCGTTCGCCAATGAGCAGTTCTTC

abundance: .
j_gene: TRBJ2-7
v_gene: TRBV28
d_gene: .
CDR3aa: CASSLEGSWHYEQYF
CDR3nt: TGTGCCAGCAGTTTAGAGGGCAGCTGGCATTACGAGCAGTACTTC

abundance: .
j_gene: TRBJ2-2
v_gene: TRBV25-1
d_gene: TRBD2
CDR3aa: CASSGRTSGITGELFF
CDR3nt: TGTGCCAGCAGTGGTCGGACTAGCGGGATTACCGGGGAGCTGTTTTTT

abundance: .
j_gene: TRBJ2-1
v_gene: TRBV4-3
d_gene: .
CDR3aa: CASSLDILAPDNEQFF
CDR3nt: TGCGCCAGCAGCCTGGACATACTAGCTCCTGACAATGAGCAGTTCTTC

abundance: .
j_gene: TRBJ2-2
v_gene: TRBV7-7
d_gene: TRBD2
CDR3aa: CASSPGLAGGLTTGELFF
CDR3nt: TGTGCTAGCAGCCCGGGACTAGCGGGAGGTCTCACCACCGGGGAGCTGTTTTTT

abundance: .
j_gene: TRBJ2-3
v_gene: TRBV2
d_gene: TRBD2
CDR3aa: CASRSGTSGPSSTDTQYF
CDR3nt: TGTGCCAGCAGGTCCGGGACTAGCGGGCCATCTAGCACAGATACGCAGTATTTT

abundance: .
j_gene: TRBJ1-3
v_gene: TRBV5-4
d_gene: .
CDR3aa: CASSLDRGSGNTIYF
CDR3nt: TGTGCCAGCAGCTTGGATCGCGGCTCTGGAAACACCATATATTTT

abundance: .
j_gene: TRBJ2-7
v_gene: TRBV2
d_gene: TRBD1
CDR3aa: CASSSGTGGSYEQYF
CDR3nt: TGTGCCAGTAGTTCCGGGACAGGGGGCTCTTACGAGCAGTACTTC

abundance: .
j_gene: TRBJ2-7
v_gene: TRBV10-3
d_gene: TRBD1
CDR3aa: CAIRFGQGYEQYF
CDR3nt: TGTGCCATCAGATTTGGACAGGGCTACGAGCAGTACTTC